The text below deals with one TCR beta chain. Antigen specificity is unknown. V lost 1 base and J 1 base, leaving 14 bases between the germline ends. Germline loops: CDR1 MGHRA, CDR2 YSYEKL. The CDR3 totals 17 residues. This sample was included in a study of T cell responses to AZD1222 COVID-19 vaccine. General observations from the study: White British people made up most donors, females outnumbered males, and clonal diversity was possibly underestimated. Among spike-specific TCRs, nearly half reportedly target unmutated variant regions.

Using immunoSEQ multiplex PCR, the repertoire was profiled, and TCRdb retains in-frame clones only, with some absent. The sample includes some 80,000 clones, approximately 90% seen only once; the top ten take over 8%. Sequenced material: peripheral blood, taken 28 days after the second dose of the MenACWY control vaccine. The chain uses TRBV4-1 and TRBJ2-1; D tentatively fits TRBD1 or TRBD2 (5 bases each). The TCR originated in an adult who received the MenACWY meningococcal vaccine as a control. The CDR3 reads CASSQGQGTNSYNEQFF. CDR3 DNA sequence: TGCGCCAGCAGCCAAGGTCAAGGGACGAATTCCTACAATGAGCAGTTCTTC.